These 29 T cell receptor beta chains came from one sample sequenced in a study of T-cell memory formation after mild COVID-19. TCRdb recomputed calls from the 5' RACE reads with MiXCR, one row per CDR3 protein. The sample yields 250,000 to 300,000 distinct CDR3 sequences, roughly 16% seen once. Sequenced material: PBMCs or a T cell subset sorted from them (not recorded which). These receptors all come from a young man who had mild COVID-19 (a few samples of this study predate the infection). Cell type and time point are not known.

The gene calls are TRBV9 and TRBJ2-7; the D is unclear. Germline lookup yields CDR1 SGDLS and CDR2 YYNGEE. The CDR3 is made up of 14 amino acids. V lost 0 bases, J lost 3 bases, and 10 bases lay in between. The CDR3 spells CASSVDGVGYEQYF. CDR3 bases: TGTGCCAGCAGCGTAGATGGGGTGGGCTACGAGCAGTACTTC.

This clonotype was seen only a few times. The chain links TRBV12-3 or TRBV12-4 to TRBJ1-1; D is unclear. Trimming removed 6 bases at V and 1 base at J, with 15 bases between. The CDR3 extends over 15 amino acids. The CDR3 sequence: CASSHSTSRNTEAFF. For the CDR3, the DNA is TGTGCCAGCAGCCACTCGACGTCCAGGAACACTGAAGCTTTCTTT.

The rearrangement uses TRBV20-1 and TRBJ2-7, with TRBD1 matching 7 bases. Per the germline V gene, CDR1 is DFQATT and CDR2 is SNEGSKA (reference sequence). This CDR3 spans 19 amino acids. J lost 4 bases, V lost 4 bases, and 25 bases had no gene match. The CDR3 spells CSAITRLTGKQGKRYEQYV. The CDR3 region has the DNA TGCAGTGCTATAACGCGCCTGACAGGGAAACAGGGAAAGCGTTACGAGCAGTACGTC.

The gene calls are TRBV10-3 and TRBJ1-3; no clear D. From germline, CDR1 is ENHRY and CDR2 SYGVKD. The V end was cut by 10 bases, the J end by 8 bases, with 15 bases between. There are 12 residues in the CDR3. The CDR3 coding sequence is TGTGCCACAGACACCGGGAGGGACACCATATATTTT. Translated, it gives CATDTGRDTIYF.

The chain recombines TRBV7-9 with TRBJ1-6; the D is unclear. Germline V CDR1 and CDR2: SEHNR, FQNEAQ (reference sequence). Trimming left V 2 bases short and J 7 bases short, with 9 bases between. CDR3 length: 14 amino acids. The CDR3 coding sequence is TGTGCCAGCAGCTTAAGGCAGGAGAATTCACCCCTCCACTTT. It codes for CASSLRQENSPLHF.

The chain couples TRBV5-1 to TRBJ2-1; D may be TRBD2 (6 bases). The germline V gene encodes CDR1 SGHRS and CDR2 YFSETQ. V was clipped by 0 bases and J by 3 bases, with 13 bases between them. CDR3 length equals 16 residues. For the CDR3, the DNA is TGCGCCAGCAGCTTGGGAAATCCCGGGGGCTACAATGAGCAGTTCTTC. It yields the protein CASSLGNPGGYNEQFF.

The chain is built from TRBV24-1 and TRBJ2-5; the D call may be TRBD1 or TRBD2 (5 bases each). The V gene's germline CDR1 is KGHDR and CDR2 SFDVKD. The V gene lost 4 bases and the J gene lost 7 bases, with 15 bases spanning the gap. CDR3 size: 14 residues. The CDR3 spells CATSDSRDAGTQYF. CDR3 DNA: TGTGCCACCAGTGACAGCCGGGACGCCGGGACCCAGTACTTC.

This chain connects TRBV2 to TRBJ2-7, with TRBD1 matching over 7 bases. Unmatched junction bases numbered 13, after V lost 5 bases and J lost 0 bases. Germline V gene lookup returns CDR1 SNHLY and CDR2 FYNNEI. The CDR3 covers 17 residues. The CDR3 DNA is TGTGCCAGCAGTATCACCGGGACAGATTCACGCTCCTACGAGCAGTACTTC. Protein: CASSITGTDSRSYEQYF.

This clonotype was seen at least ten times. The chain links TRBV7-2 to TRBJ2-2; either TRBD1 or TRBD2 may supply D (5 bases each). The CDR3 spans 17 residues. Germline V gene lookup returns CDR1 SGHTA and CDR2 FQGNSA. Deletions cut 6 bases from V and 1 base from J, with 18 bases between. DNA for the CDR3: TGTGCCAGCAGGTCGTTTGGGACGGATCTGAACACCGGGGAGCTGTTTTTT. It codes for CASRSFGTDLNTGELFF.

The chain is built from TRBV5-1 and TRBJ1-2; tentatively, D is TRBD1 (5 bases). Germline assignment: CDR1 SGHRS and CDR2 YFSETQ. The ends were cut back, 4 bases at V and 1 base at J, with 8 bases in the middle. The CDR3 has 13 amino acids. CDR3 bases: TGCGCCAGCAGCCCACAGGTTAACTATGGCTACACCTTC. It codes for CASSPQVNYGYTF. The entire variable domain, with the rest obtained from reference TRBV5-1 and TRBJ1-2, is as follows: KAGVTQTPRYLIKTRGQQVTLSCSPISGHRSVSWYQQTPGQGLQFLFEYFSETQRNKGNFPGRFSGRQFSNSRSEMNVSTLELGDSALYLCASSPQVNYGYTFGSGTRLTVV.

J is TRBJ1-2 and V is TRBV9; D might be TRBD1 (6 bases). The V end lost 4 bases, the J end lost 10 bases, and 23 bases lay between the germline ends. Germline V lookup: CDR1 SGDLS, CDR2 YYNGEE. This CDR3 contains 15 residues. The CDR3 region is CASSPTVGSTGFYTF. In DNA, the CDR3 is TGTGCCAGCAGCCCCACAGTGGGATCCACAGGGTTCTACACCTTC.

This clonotype was seen only a few times. The V and J genes are TRBV2 and TRBJ2-5; D call uncertain. The CDR3 is 13 residues long. The V end was cut by 3 bases, the J end by 7 bases, with 12 bases between. Germline V CDR1 and CDR2: SNHLY, FYNNEI. In DNA, the CDR3 is TGTGCCAGCAGTGACGGCACGCGTGGGACCCAGTACTTC. As protein: CASSDGTRGTQYF.

This clonotype appeared many times. The J gene is TRBJ1-1, the V gene TRBV5-1, with unresolved D. The germline V gene encodes CDR1 SGHRS and CDR2 YFSETQ. This CDR3 spans 13 amino acids. With 5 bases removed from V and 1 base from J, the gap between germline ends came to 9 bases. The CDR3 region is CASRPTANTEAFF. The CDR3 coding sequence is TGCGCCAGCAGACCTACAGCGAACACTGAAGCTTTCTTT. Together with reference TRBV5-1 and TRBJ1-1, the CDR3 gives the full variable domain: KAGVTQTPRYLIKTRGQQVTLSCSPISGHRSVSWYQQTPGQGLQFLFEYFSETQRNKGNFPGRFSGRQFSNSRSEMNVSTLELGDSALYLCASRPTANTEAFFGQGTRLTVV.

This clonotype has ten or more counts. V and J are TRBV5-1 and TRBJ1-3; D is ambiguous. This CDR3 is 17 amino acids long. Looked up from germline, CDR1 is SGHRS and CDR2 is YFSETQ. The V gene lost 4 bases and the J gene lost 0 bases, with 17 bases spanning the gap. CDR3 amino acids: CASSPTTQSSSGNTIYF. CDR3 bases: TGCGCCAGCAGCCCCACAACACAGTCGAGCTCTGGAAACACCATATATTTT.

In this sample, this clonotype turned up a few times. The chain carries TRBV7-9 and TRBJ2-4; unclear D gene. Trimming removed 5 bases at V and 13 bases at J, with 12 bases between. The CDR3 covers 11 residues. The germline CDR1 and CDR2 sequences are SEHNR and FQNEAQ (reference sequence). This CDR3 is CASSPLPVQYF. The CDR3 coding sequence is TGTGCCAGCAGCCCACTACCGGTACAGTACTTC.

This clonotype was seen many times. The chain couples TRBV4-3 to TRBJ2-5; the D call may be TRBD1 or TRBD2 (5 bases each). Germline V CDR1 and CDR2: LGHNA, YSLEER. V was shortened by 1 base and J by 5 bases, with 8 bases between the two germline ends. This CDR3 is 13 amino acids long. Here the CDR3 reads CASSQGRGETQYF. The CDR3 coding sequence is TGCGCCAGCAGCCAAGGACGGGGCGAGACCCAGTACTTC.

The chain combines TRBV27 with TRBJ1-2; no firm D call. Germline V gives CDR1 MNHEY, CDR2 SMNVEV (reference sequence). The CDR3 is 15 residues long. V dropped 2 bases and J dropped 5 bases, with 15 bases sitting between them. CDR3 in amino acids: CASSLGKPGDYGYTF. CDR3 nucleotides: TGTGCCAGCAGTTTAGGCAAGCCCGGGGATTATGGCTACACCTTC.

This clonotype has only a few counts. The V and J genes are TRBV6-5 and TRBJ2-3, with 12 bases matching TRBD2. Germline trimming cut 0 bases from V and 7 bases from J; bases unmatched to any gene: 11. CDR3 size: 18 residues. Per germline, CDR1 MNHEY and CDR2 SVGAGI. The CDR3 spells CASSYSLLASGGAHTQYF. The CDR3 bases are TGTGCCAGCAGTTACTCTCTCCTAGCTAGCGGGGGGGCGCATACGCAGTATTTT.

The sample holds many counts of this clonotype. V is TRBV7-2 and J is TRBJ2-5; a weak D match, TRBD1 (6 bases). Germline V lookup: CDR1 SGHTA, CDR2 FQGNSA. Trimming removed 5 bases from V and 6 bases from J, with 22 bases in between. This CDR3 has 16 amino acids. CDR3 coding DNA: TGTGCCAGCAGCACAACGGTAGGGGGAACGCAGAAGACCCAGTACTTC. It yields the protein CASSTTVGGTQKTQYF.

Here the CDR3 reads CASSLGFATGELFF. The CDR3 nucleotides are TGTGCCAGCTCACTTGGTTTTGCCACCGGGGAGCTGTTTTTT. The V and J genes are TRBV18 and TRBJ2-2, with D unresolved. Trimming removed 4 bases at V and 4 bases at J, with 10 bases between. Germline V gene data show CDR1 as KGHSH and CDR2 as LQKENI. The CDR3 loop spans 14 amino acids.

This clonotype has more than one count but fewer than ten. This rearrangement joins TRBV20-1 to TRBJ2-1; D remains ambiguous. Germline CDR1 DFQATT, CDR2 SNEGSKA (reference sequence). The CDR3 covers 13 residues. Trimming left V 6 bases short and J 2 bases short, with 11 bases between. CDR3 in amino acids: CSAQKATYNEQFF. The CDR3 DNA follows: TGCAGTGCCCAGAAGGCTACCTACAATGAGCAGTTCTTC.

The chain is built from TRBV16 and TRBJ1-5; a possible D gene is TRBD1 (5 bases). Germline CDR1 reads KGHSY; CDR2 reads FQNENV. V lost 4 bases, J lost 5 bases, and 12 bases lay in between. The CDR3 extends over 14 amino acids. This CDR3 is CASSRDRQYQPQHF. The CDR3 DNA is TGTGCCAGCAGCCGGGACCGGCAGTATCAGCCCCAGCATTTT.

The gene calls are TRBV5-1 and TRBJ2-3, with TRBD2 matching over 11 bases. The CDR3 has 16 residues. Germline-derived CDR1 and CDR2 are SGHRS and YFSETQ. V shed 1 base, J shed 5 bases, and the junction held 6 bases outside the gene matches. CDR3 residues: CASSLPLAGVRDTQYF. The CDR3 DNA follows: TGCGCCAGCAGCTTGCCACTAGCGGGGGTTCGAGATACGCAGTATTTT. Full variable domain (remainder filled in from reference TRBV5-1 and TRBJ2-3): KAGVTQTPRYLIKTRGQQVTLSCSPISGHRSVSWYQQTPGQGLQFLFEYFSETQRNKGNFPGRFSGRQFSNSRSEMNVSTLELGDSALYLCASSLPLAGVRDTQYFGPGTRLTVL.

The rearrangement uses TRBV20-1 and TRBJ2-7, with 12 positions matching TRBD2. V gave up 1 base and J gave up 1 base; unmatched junction bases: 14. Germline loops: CDR1 DFQATT, CDR2 SNEGSKA (reference sequence). The CDR3 sequence is 19 residues long. Here the CDR3 reads CSARGPLTSGGSISYEQYF. The CDR3 nucleotides are TGCAGTGCTAGAGGCCCCCTTACTAGCGGGGGGTCCATATCCTACGAGCAGTACTTC.

This clonotype has just a few counts. This chain joins TRBV9 and TRBJ2-7, with D possibly matching TRBD2 (6 bases). V lost 3 bases and J lost 0, with 10 bases in between. The CDR3 is 14 amino acids. Germline values: CDR1 SGDLS, CDR2 YYNGEE. In DNA, the CDR3 is TGTGCCAGCAGCGAGACTAGTCTCTCCTACGAGCAGTACTTC. Its translation: CASSETSLSYEQYF.

The CDR3 DNA sequence: TGTGCCAGCAGCTTATCGGGTCCAAACACTGAAGCTTTCTTT. Amino acids: CASSLSGPNTEAFF. This chain joins TRBV7-8 and TRBJ1-1; D is undetermined. Trimming left V 2 bases short and J 2 bases short, with 9 bases between. CDR3 length: 14 amino acids. Germline V gene lookup returns CDR1 SGHVS and CDR2 FQNEAQ.

There are many counts of this clonotype. The chain is built from TRBV5-1 and TRBJ2-3; no definite D call. The germline V gene encodes CDR1 SGHRS and CDR2 YFSETQ. The CDR3 spans 15 residues. Trimming took off 0 bases at V and 2 bases at J, with 10 bases between the two ends. CDR3 region: CASSLEVAPTDTQYF. In DNA form, the CDR3 reads TGCGCCAGCAGCTTGGAGGTCGCCCCCACAGATACGCAGTATTTT.

This clonotype was counted between two and nine times. The rearrangement uses TRBV7-9 and TRBJ1-1; 10 nucleotides agree with TRBD1. Germline assignment: CDR1 SEHNR and CDR2 FQNEAQ (reference sequence). The CDR3 totals 12 residues. V shed 4 bases and J 8 bases; nucleotides not matched to a gene: 1. For the CDR3, the DNA is TGTGCCAGCAGCTCGGACAGGGGGGAAGCTTTCTTT. Translation gives CASSSDRGEAFF.

In this sample, this clonotype turned up many times. J is TRBJ2-1 and V is TRBV29-1; D possibly corresponds to TRBD2 (6 bases). Germline V gene sequence: CDR1 SQVTM, CDR2 ANQGSEA. This CDR3 contains 14 residues. The V and J ends lost 8 bases and 6 bases respectively, with 20 bases between them. CDR3 DNA: TGCAGCTTCGGGGCGGCGGGGACGGGCAATGAGCAGTTCTTC. Amino acid sequence: CSFGAAGTGNEQFF.